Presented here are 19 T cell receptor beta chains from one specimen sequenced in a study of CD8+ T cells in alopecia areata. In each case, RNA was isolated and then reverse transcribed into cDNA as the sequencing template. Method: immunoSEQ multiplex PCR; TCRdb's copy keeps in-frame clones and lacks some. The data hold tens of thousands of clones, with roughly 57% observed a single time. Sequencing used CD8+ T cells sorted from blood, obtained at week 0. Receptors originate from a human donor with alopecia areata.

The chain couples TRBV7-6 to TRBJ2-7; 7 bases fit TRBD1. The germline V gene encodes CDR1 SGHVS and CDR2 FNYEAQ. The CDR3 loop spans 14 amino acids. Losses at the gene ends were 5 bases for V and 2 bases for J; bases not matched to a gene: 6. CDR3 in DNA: TGTGCCAGCAGCCAGAGGGACAGCGCCTACGAGCAGTACTTC. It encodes CASSQRDSAYEQYF. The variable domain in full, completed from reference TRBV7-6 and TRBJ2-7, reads GAGVSQSPRYKVTKRGQDVALRCDPISGHVSLYWYRQALGQGPEFLTYFNYEAQQDKSGLPNDRFSAERPEGSISTLTIQRTEQRDSAMYRCASSQRDSAYEQYFGPGTRLTVT.

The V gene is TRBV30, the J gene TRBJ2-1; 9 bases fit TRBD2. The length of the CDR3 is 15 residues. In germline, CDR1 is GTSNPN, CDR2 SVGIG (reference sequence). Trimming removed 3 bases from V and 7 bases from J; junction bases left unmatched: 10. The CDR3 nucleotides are TGTGCCTGGAGACCCCGGCTAGCGGGGAATAATGAGCAGTTCTTC. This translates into CAWRPRLAGNNEQFF.

CDR3 DNA: TGCAGCGTTGAAGAGCCCGGCGGGTTCTACGAGCAGTACTTC. Translated, it gives CSVEEPGGFYEQYF. The chain has TRBV29-1 and TRBJ2-7, with a weak D call TRBD2 (5 bases). This CDR3 has 14 residues. Trimming removed 0 bases at V and 3 bases at J, with 12 bases between. Germline CDR1 reads SQVTM; CDR2 reads ANQGSEA.

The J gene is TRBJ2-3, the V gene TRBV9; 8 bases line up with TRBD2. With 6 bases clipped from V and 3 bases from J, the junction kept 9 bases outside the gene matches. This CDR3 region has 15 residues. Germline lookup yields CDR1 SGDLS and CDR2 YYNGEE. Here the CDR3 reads CASTIAAGETDTQYF. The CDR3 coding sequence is TGTGCCAGCACCATAGCAGCGGGAGAGACAGATACGCAGTATTTT.

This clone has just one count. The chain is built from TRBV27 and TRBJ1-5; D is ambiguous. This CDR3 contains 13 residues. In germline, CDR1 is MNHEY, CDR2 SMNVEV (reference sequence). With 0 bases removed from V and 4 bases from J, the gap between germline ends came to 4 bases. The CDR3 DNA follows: TGTGCCAGCAGTTTATCCCAGAATCAGCCCCAGCATTTT. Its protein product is CASSLSQNQPQHF.

CDR3 in DNA: TGTGCCAGCAGTATGAATAGGGGGCTGGGGGCCAATGAGCAGTTCTTC. It specifies CASSMNRGLGANEQFF. The chain combines TRBV27 with TRBJ2-1; 7 bases fit TRBD1. This CDR3 is built from 16 residues. The trim removed 5 bases at V and 6 bases at J, leaving 13 bases unmatched. Germline values: CDR1 MNHEY, CDR2 SMNVEV (reference sequence).

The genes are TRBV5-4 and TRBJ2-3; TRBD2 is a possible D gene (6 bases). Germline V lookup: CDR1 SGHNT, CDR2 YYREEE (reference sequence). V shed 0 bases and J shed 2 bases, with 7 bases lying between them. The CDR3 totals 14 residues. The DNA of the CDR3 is TGTGCCAGCAGCTTGGCGGGGGACACAGATACGCAGTATTTT. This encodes CASSLAGDTDTQYF.

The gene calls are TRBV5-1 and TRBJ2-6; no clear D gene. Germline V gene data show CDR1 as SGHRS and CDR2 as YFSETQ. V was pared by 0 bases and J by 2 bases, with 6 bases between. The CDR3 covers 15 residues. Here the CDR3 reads CASSLDGPGANVLTF. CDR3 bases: TGCGCCAGCAGCTTGGATGGTCCTGGGGCCAACGTCCTGACTTTC. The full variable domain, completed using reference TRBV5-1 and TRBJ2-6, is KAGVTQTPRYLIKTRGQQVTLSCSPISGHRSVSWYQQTPGQGLQFLFEYFSETQRNKGNFPGRFSGRQFSNSRSEMNVSTLELGDSALYLCASSLDGPGANVLTFGAGSRLTVL.

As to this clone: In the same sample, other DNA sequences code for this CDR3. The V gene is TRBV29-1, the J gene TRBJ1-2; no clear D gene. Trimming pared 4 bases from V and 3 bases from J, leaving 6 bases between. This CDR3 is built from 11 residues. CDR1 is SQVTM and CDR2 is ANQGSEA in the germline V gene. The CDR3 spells CSVASDYGYTF. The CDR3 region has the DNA TGCAGCGTTGCCAGCGACTATGGCTACACCTTC. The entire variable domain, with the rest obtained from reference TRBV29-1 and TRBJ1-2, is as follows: SAVISQKPSRDICQRGTSLTIQCQVDSQVTMMFWYRQQPGQSLTLIATANQGSEATYESGFVIDKFPISRPNLTFSTLTVSNMSPEDSSIYLCSVASDYGYTFGSGTRLTVV.

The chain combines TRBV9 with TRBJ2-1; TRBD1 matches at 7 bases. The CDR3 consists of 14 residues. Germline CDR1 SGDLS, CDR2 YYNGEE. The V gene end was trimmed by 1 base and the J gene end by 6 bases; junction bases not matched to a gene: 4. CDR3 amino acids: CASSVRGQVNEQFF. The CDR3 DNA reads TGTGCCAGCAGCGTAAGGGGGCAGGTCAATGAGCAGTTCTTC.

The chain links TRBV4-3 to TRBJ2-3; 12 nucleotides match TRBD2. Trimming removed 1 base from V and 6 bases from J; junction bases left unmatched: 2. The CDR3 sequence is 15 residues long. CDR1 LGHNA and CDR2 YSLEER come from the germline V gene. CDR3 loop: CASSQGLAGVDTQYF. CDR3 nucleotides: TGCGCCAGCAGCCAAGGACTAGCGGGAGTGGATACGCAGTATTTT.

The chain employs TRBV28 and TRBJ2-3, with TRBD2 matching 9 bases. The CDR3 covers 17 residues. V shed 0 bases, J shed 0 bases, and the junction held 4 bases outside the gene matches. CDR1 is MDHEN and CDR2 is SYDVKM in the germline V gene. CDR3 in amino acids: CASSLWSSGSSTDTQYF. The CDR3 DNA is TGTGCCAGCAGTTTATGGAGTAGCGGGAGTAGCACAGATACGCAGTATTTT.

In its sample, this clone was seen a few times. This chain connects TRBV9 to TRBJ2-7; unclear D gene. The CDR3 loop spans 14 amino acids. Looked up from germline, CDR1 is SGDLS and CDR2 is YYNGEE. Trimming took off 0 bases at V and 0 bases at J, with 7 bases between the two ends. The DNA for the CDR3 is TGTGCCAGCAGCGTAGAAGACGGCTCCTACGAGCAGTACTTC. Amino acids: CASSVEDGSYEQYF.

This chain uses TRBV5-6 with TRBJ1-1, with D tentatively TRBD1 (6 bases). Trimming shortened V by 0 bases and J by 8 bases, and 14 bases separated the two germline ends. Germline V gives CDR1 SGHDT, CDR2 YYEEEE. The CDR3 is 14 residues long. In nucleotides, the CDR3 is TGTGCCAGCAGCTTGGGACAGGTATACGAGGAAGCTTTCTTT. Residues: CASSLGQVYEEAFF.

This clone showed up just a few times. CDR3 sequence reads: CASSDATGSGELFF. CDR3 coding DNA: TGTGCCAGCAGTGACGCGACAGGTTCCGGGGAGCTGTTTTTT. This sequence joins TRBV6-1 and TRBJ2-2, with D perhaps TRBD1 (6 bases). The ends were cut back, 3 bases at V and 6 bases at J, with 11 bases in the middle. This CDR3 spans 14 amino acids. Germline V gives CDR1 MNHNS, CDR2 SASEGT.

CDR3 residues: CASSYSIREARETQYF. The DNA of the CDR3 is TGTGCCAGCAGTTACTCGATTCGGGAGGCAAGAGAGACCCAGTACTTC. This chain links TRBV6-5 with TRBJ2-5; 7 bases line up with TRBD2. The CDR3 sequence is 16 residues long. In germline, CDR1 is MNHEY, CDR2 SVGAGI. V was clipped by 0 bases and J by 4 bases; unmatched bases: 8.

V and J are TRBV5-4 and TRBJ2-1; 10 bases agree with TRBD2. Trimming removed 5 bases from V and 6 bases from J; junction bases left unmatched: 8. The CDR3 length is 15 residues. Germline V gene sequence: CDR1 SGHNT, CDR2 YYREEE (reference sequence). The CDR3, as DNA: TGTGCCAGCAGTTCCCTAGCGGGAGCCCCCAATGAGCAGTTCTTC. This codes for CASSSLAGAPNEQFF.

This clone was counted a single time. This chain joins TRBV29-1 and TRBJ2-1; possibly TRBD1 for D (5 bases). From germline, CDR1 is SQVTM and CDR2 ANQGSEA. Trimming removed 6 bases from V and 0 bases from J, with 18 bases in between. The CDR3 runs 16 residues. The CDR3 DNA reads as TGCAGCGTGATTTTATACGACAGTAGCTCCTACAATGAGCAGTTCTTC. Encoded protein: CSVILYDSSSYNEQFF.

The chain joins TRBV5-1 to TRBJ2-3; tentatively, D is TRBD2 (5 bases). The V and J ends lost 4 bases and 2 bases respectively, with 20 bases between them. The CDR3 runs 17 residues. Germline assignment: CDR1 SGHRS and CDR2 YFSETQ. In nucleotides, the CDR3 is TGCGCCAGCAGCGAACGGTTCGAGGGTTGGCCCACAGATACGCAGTATTTT. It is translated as CASSERFEGWPTDTQYF.